What follows are 18 T cell receptor beta chains derived from one specimen sequenced in a study of T cell repertoires in cytomegalovirus infection. No antigen has been assigned to these receptors. TCRdb re-called the reads with MiXCR, one entry per CDR3 protein. Among fewer than 950,000 distinct CDR3 sequences listed, over 25% were seen once. Specimen: cultured CD8+ T cells from PBMCs, collected from culture after CMV antigen stimulation. These receptors came from a human donor in good health (CMV status not recorded). Some clones in this sample may be carry-over from other donors' samples.

The genes are TRBV28 and TRBJ1-5, with 7 bases identical to TRBD1. The CDR3 sequence is 16 residues long. CDR1 and CDR2 from the germline V gene are MDHEN and SYDVKM. Trimming cost V 0 bases and J 7 bases; bases outside gene matches: 9. CDR3 in amino acids: CASSLWGTVAPQPQHF. The CDR3 DNA follows: TGTGCCAGCAGTTTATGGGGGACAGTGGCCCCACAGCCCCAGCATTTT.

The chain has TRBV15 and TRBJ2-1; TRBD2 agrees at 15 bases. CDR3 length equals 15 residues. Germline CDR1 reads LNHNV; CDR2 reads YYDKDF (reference sequence). Unmatched junction bases numbered 8, after V lost 5 bases and J lost 12 bases. The CDR3 nucleotides are TGTGCCACCAGCGGACTAGCGGGGGGGCAAAGTGGGCAGTTCTTC. Translated, it gives CATSGLAGGQSGQFF.

This chain connects TRBV2 to TRBJ2-1; 7 nucleotides align to TRBD1. Germline V lookup: CDR1 SNHLY, CDR2 FYNNEI. The CDR3 has 13 residues. The V and J ends lost 10 bases and 5 bases, in that order; junction bases with no gene match: 8. CDR3: CAIPGTANNEQFF. CDR3 bases: TGTGCCATCCCCGGGACAGCAAACAATGAGCAGTTCTTC. Variable domain in full (rest from reference TRBV2 and TRBJ2-1): EPEVTQTPSHQVTQMGQEVILRCVPISNHLYFYWYRQILGQKVEFLVSFYNNEISEKSEIFDDQFSVERPDGSNFTLKIRSTKLEDSAMYFCAIPGTANNEQFFGPGTRLTVL.

The CDR3 coding sequence is TGTGCCAGCAGTGACTCGACGGGGGGGGCCTACAATGAGCAGTTCTTC. Amino acid sequence: CASSDSTGGAYNEQFF. The V and J genes are TRBV6-4 and TRBJ2-1; 8 positions match TRBD2. This CDR3 contains 16 residues. Germline-derived CDR1 and CDR2 are MRHNA and SNTAGT. With V trimmed by 0 bases and J by 2 bases, 3 bases remained unmatched.

This clonotype has only a few counts. The chain combines TRBV12-3 or TRBV12-4 with TRBJ2-6; D not resolved. There are 17 residues in the CDR3. Trimming left V 3 bases short and J 2 bases short, with 14 bases between. CDR3 loop: CASSFNLAGAGANVLTF. CDR3 in DNA: TGTGCCAGCAGTTTTAATCTGGCTGGGGCTGGGGCCAACGTCCTGACTTTC.

The chain links TRBV5-4 to TRBJ1-3; 8 bases are a match to TRBD1. The CDR3 is 16 residues long. Germline V lookup: CDR1 SGHNT, CDR2 YYREEE (reference sequence). J was trimmed by 4 bases and V by 5 bases; bases with no gene match: 11. This CDR3 is CASSIWTGKKGNTIYF. The CDR3 DNA reads as TGTGCCAGCAGTATTTGGACAGGGAAAAAGGGAAACACCATATATTTT.

The chain couples TRBV4-2 to TRBJ1-3; unclear D gene. This CDR3 has 15 residues. Trimming took off 3 bases at V and 0 bases at J, with 9 bases between the two ends. Per germline, CDR1 LGHNA and CDR2 YNFKEQ. In nucleotides, the CDR3 is TGTGCCAGCAGCCACGACGTAAGCTCTGGAAACACCATATATTTT. Its protein is CASSHDVSSGNTIYF.

This clonotype has just one count. The V call is TRBV18, the J call TRBJ2-2; perhaps TRBD1 as D (6 bases). The germline V gene encodes CDR1 KGHSH and CDR2 LQKENI. Trimming left V 0 bases short and J 0 bases short, with 17 bases between. The CDR3 sequence is 19 residues long. CDR3 amino acids: CASSPPKLFRGSNTGELFF. CDR3 bases: TGTGCCAGCTCACCACCGAAACTGTTCAGGGGATCGAACACCGGGGAGCTGTTTTTT.

This clonotype showed up just a few times. The rearrangement links TRBV7-8 to TRBJ1-2; D is unclear. V was clipped by 5 bases and J by 5 bases, with 21 bases between them. The germline CDR1 and CDR2 sequences are SGHVS and FQNEAQ. The CDR3 spans 16 residues. CDR3 loop: CASSPRVGGMGYGYTF. CDR3 nucleotide sequence: TGTGCCAGCAGCCCGAGGGTGGGCGGGATGGGTTATGGCTACACCTTC.

The gene calls are TRBV4-3 and TRBJ1-1; 7 positions match TRBD1. Germline trimming cut 0 bases from V and 3 bases from J; bases unmatched to any gene: 10. The CDR3 spans 17 residues. Germline loops: CDR1 LGHNA, CDR2 YSLEER. CDR3 in amino acids: CASSQDEIGGGYTEAFF. CDR3 DNA sequence: TGCGCCAGCAGCCAAGATGAAATAGGGGGCGGCTACACTGAAGCTTTCTTT.

Turning to this clonotype: One end of the junction is discordant with germline, which a read error may explain. CDR3 DNA sequence: TGTGCCAGCAGCCAGGAGACTAGCGGGGGGTTCTACAATGAGCAGTTCTTC. Translating it yields CASSQETSGGFYNEQFF. V gene TRBV4-1 combines with J gene TRBJ2-1, with TRBD2 matching over 13 bases. The CDR3 length is 17 residues. Germline CDR1 is MGHRA and CDR2 is YSYEKL.

In nucleotides, the CDR3 is TGTGCCACCAGTGACCGGACAGCGCTCTATGGCTACACCTTC. This translates into CATSDRTALYGYTF. The chain employs TRBV24-1 and TRBJ1-2; maybe TRBD1 (6 bases). V was shortened by 4 bases and J by 4 bases, with 12 bases between the two germline ends. In germline, CDR1 is KGHDR, CDR2 SFDVKD. This CDR3 has 14 residues.

The chain is built from TRBV7-6 and TRBJ2-2, with D perhaps matching TRBD2 (7 bases). Per germline, CDR1 SGHVS and CDR2 FNYEAQ. Between the trimmed V and J ends, which lost 1 base and 7 bases, there was a span of 16 bases. This CDR3 is 16 amino acids long. CDR3 amino acids: CASSLEEAGAHGELFF. The DNA of the CDR3 is TGTGCCAGCAGCTTAGAGGAGGCGGGGGCCCACGGGGAGCTGTTTTTT.

This chain connects TRBV29-1 to TRBJ2-1, with 7 bases fitting TRBD1. Germline-derived CDR1 and CDR2 are SQVTM and ANQGSEA. This CDR3 is built from 19 residues. With V trimmed by 4 bases and J by 0 bases, 18 bases remained unmatched. For the CDR3, the DNA is TGCAGCGTTGGGGGACGGGACAGCTCGCCGAGGAGCTCCTACAATGAGCAGTTCTTC. It is translated as CSVGGRDSSPRSSYNEQFF.

The chain couples TRBV6-1 to TRBJ2-7; D is tentatively TRBD1 or TRBD2 (5 bases each). Trimming removed 2 bases from V and 9 bases from J, with 20 bases in between. CDR3 size: 15 residues. From germline, CDR1 is MNHNS and CDR2 SASEGT. In DNA form, the CDR3 reads TGTGCCAGCAGTGAATCCCGGGACGGCTCCTGGAGGCAGTACGTC. Encoded protein: CASSESRDGSWRQYV.

This sequence joins TRBV12-3 or TRBV12-4 and TRBJ2-5; D perhaps matches TRBD2 (6 bases). The CDR3 spans 15 residues. V lost 3 bases to trimming and J lost 3 bases, with 14 bases between them. DNA for the CDR3: TGTGCCAGCAGTTTTTTTGCGGGGAACGAAGAGACCCAGTACTTC. This encodes CASSFFAGNEETQYF.

The J gene is TRBJ2-7, the V gene TRBV6-2 or TRBV6-3; D call uncertain. CDR1 MNHEY and CDR2 SVGEGT come from the germline V gene. The CDR3 is 12 amino acids. Trimming took off 4 bases at V and 4 bases at J, with 8 bases between the two ends. CDR3 bases: TGTGCCAGCAGTTTTGGGCGGTACGAGCAGTACTTC. Translating it yields CASSFGRYEQYF.

The rearrangement uses TRBV7-2 and TRBJ1-2; possibly TRBD1 for D (5 bases). V lost 5 bases, J lost 4 bases, and 14 bases lay in between. The CDR3 runs 14 residues. Germline V gene sequence: CDR1 SGHTA, CDR2 FQGNSA. In DNA form, the CDR3 reads TGTGCCAGCAGCATCGGAGGGGTAGTCTATGGCTACACCTTC. It codes for CASSIGGVVYGYTF. Full variable domain (remainder filled in from reference TRBV7-2 and TRBJ1-2): GAGVSQSPSNKVTEKGKDVELRCDPISGHTALYWYRQSLGQGLEFLIYFQGNSAPDKSGLPSDRFSAERTGGSVSTLTIQRTQQEDSAVYLCASSIGGVVYGYTFGSGTRLTVV.